This entry concerns a single T cell receptor (beta chain). Profiling relied on immunoSEQ multiplex PCR, and the TCRdb table lists in-frame clones only, not all of them. The data contain roughly 99,000 clones, about nine tenths of them singletons. The germline CDR1 and CDR2 sequences are SGHRS and YFSETQ. This CDR3 contains 16 residues. V dropped 0 bases and J dropped 9; count of bases not matched to a gene: 10. The data derive from a study of T cell responses to AZD1222 COVID-19 vaccine. The chain combines TRBV5-1 with TRBJ1-3; 9 nucleotides agree with TRBD1. Source: peripheral blood, taken 28 days after the second AZD1222 dose. The clonotype was recovered from an adult who received the AZD1222 COVID-19 vaccine. The CDR3 DNA reads TGCGCCAGCAGCTTGGAGGGTTCGGGACAGGGTGGCACCATATATTTT. Translation: CASSLEGSGQGGTIYF.